Sequencing of this TCR beta chain was carried out in a study of PD-1 blockade in classical Hodgkin lymphoma. Study conclusions and caveats: Causes of the repertoire differences remain undefined, possibly disease activity or prior therapy.

TCRdb's copy holds only in-frame clones and misses some; the assay was immunoSEQ multiplex PCR. The data show about 21,000 clones, over 80% seen once. Time point indicated: newly diagnosed, previously untreated cHL patient sample. Purification of CD4+ T cells from thawed PBMCs was achieved by magnetic negative selection. As regards this clone: The target antigen is unknown.

The CDR3 has 14 residues. V lost 5 bases to trimming and J lost 2 bases, with 10 bases between them. The germline CDR1 and CDR2 sequences are SGHTA and FQGNSA. The TCR originated in a human donor with classical Hodgkin lymphoma. The J gene is TRBJ1-5, the V gene TRBV7-2, with D tentatively TRBD1 (5 bases). Sequenced material: CD4+ T cells from blood. The CDR3 region is CASSPGGGNQPQHF. The CDR3 nucleotides are TGTGCCAGCAGCCCCGGGGGGGGCAATCAGCCCCAGCATTTT.